This is a list of T cell receptor beta chains from one sample in a study of early T cells in non-severe SARS-CoV-2 infection. TCRdb reprocessed the 5' RACE reads with MiXCR, giving one entry per CDR3 protein. The data contain tens of thousands of distinct CDR3 sequences, around 14% of them seen just once; the ten biggest clones take up about 6.4%. Sequencing was carried out using whole blood. The receptor source for this set is an adult who was a healthcare worker with PCR-confirmed SARS-CoV-2 infection or an uninfected control (not recorded which). The CDR3 runs from the conserved cysteine through the conserved F or W. A D gene is named only where the DNA matches it firmly. Part of the rows lack a size; the others show once, few, many or a class for expanded clones.

many	TRBV5-1	TRBJ2-2	TRBD1	CASSLGQGDTGELFF	TGCGCCAGCAGCCTGGGCCAGGGGGACACCGGGGAGCTGTTTTTT
few	TRBV12-3/TRBV12-4	TRBJ1-4	.	CASSLGGRNEKLFF	TGTGCCAGCAGTCTGGGAGGGCGAAATGAAAAACTGTTTTTT
many	TRBV7-2	TRBJ1-1	.	CASSWDGNTEAFF	TGTGCCAGCAGCTGGGACGGGAACACTGAAGCTTTCTTT
.	TRBV29-1	TRBJ1-1	TRBD1	CSVLPDRGPEAFF	TGCAGCGTTCTTCCAGACAGGGGGCCCGAAGCTTTCTTT
.	TRBV18	TRBJ1-3	TRBD1	CASSATTGGPYSGNTIYF	TGTGCCAGCTCGGCTACCACAGGGGGCCCCTACTCTGGAAACACCATATATTTT
.	TRBV7-8	TRBJ2-7	.	CASSLRDTYYEQYF	TGTGCCAGCAGCTTGCGGGACACATACTACGAGCAGTACTTC
.	TRBV12-3/TRBV12-4	TRBJ2-3	TRBD2	CASSFGGGGPDTQYF	TGTGCCAGCAGTTTCGGCGGGGGTGGGCCAGATACGCAGTATTTT
few	TRBV6-1	TRBJ2-2	.	CASSGRLISGELFF	TGTGCCAGCAGTGGAAGGCTCATATCCGGGGAGCTGTTTTTT
.	TRBV20-1	TRBJ1-4	TRBD1	CSAQTGGDNEKLFF	TGCAGTGCTCAAACAGGGGGAGATAATGAAAAACTGTTTTTT
many	TRBV7-3	TRBJ2-7	TRBD2	CASSPSGARSYEQYF	TGTGCCAGCAGTCCTAGCGGGGCACGCTCCTACGAGCAGTACTTC
few	TRBV19	TRBJ1-4	TRBD1	CASSFGTLGGEKLFF	TGTGCCAGTAGTTTCGGAACTTTAGGGGGCGAAAAACTGTTTTTT
few	TRBV9	TRBJ2-2	.	CASSVNPRNTGELFF	TGTGCCAGCAGCGTGAACCCCAGGAACACCGGGGAGCTGTTTTTT
.	TRBV18	TRBJ1-1	.	CASSPSLDYGTEAFF	TGTGCCAGCTCACCGTCACTGGACTACGGGACTGAAGCTTTCTTT
.	TRBV29-1	TRBJ1-1	.	CSVWGSGRVDTEAFF	TGCAGCGTTTGGGGGAGCGGGAGGGTGGACACTGAAGCTTTCTTT
.	TRBV29-1	TRBJ2-1	.	CSVELQGLGEQFF	TGCAGCGTTGAGCTCCAGGGCTTAGGTGAGCAGTTCTTC
many	TRBV3-1	TRBJ2-1	.	CASSETVSSYNEQFF	TGTGCCAGCAGTGAGACAGTGAGCTCCTACAATGAGCAGTTCTTC
few	TRBV2	TRBJ1-2	TRBD1	CASTQGEENGYTF	TGTGCCAGCACCCAGGGGGAGGAGAATGGCTACACCTTC
.	TRBV7-6	TRBJ2-7	.	CASSETGSSGYEQYF	TGTGCCAGCAGCGAAACAGGGTCGTCGGGGTACGAGCAGTACTTC
many	TRBV7-6	TRBJ2-5	.	CASGNATGRETQYF	TGTGCCAGCGGCAATGCGACAGGACGTGAGACCCAGTACTTC
few	TRBV6-5	TRBJ1-2	.	CASSWQTGDYGYTF	TGTGCCAGCAGTTGGCAGACAGGCGACTATGGCTACACCTTC
few	TRBV29-1	TRBJ2-3	.	CSVERTDTQYF	TGCAGCGTTGAACGGACAGATACGCAGTATTTT
many	TRBV20-1	TRBJ2-3	.	CSALGIADTQYF	TGCAGTGCTCTTGGGATAGCAGATACGCAGTATTTT
.	TRBV20-1	TRBJ2-7	.	CSARVDSPYEQYF	TGCAGTGCTAGAGTTGACAGTCCCTACGAGCAGTACTTC
many	TRBV4-1	TRBJ2-7	.	CASSQEAEQYHEQYF	TGCGCCAGCAGCCAAGAAGCAGAACAGTACCACGAGCAGTACTTC
.	TRBV9	TRBJ2-3	.	CASSARPSTDTQYF	TGTGCCAGCAGCGCCAGACCGAGCACAGATACGCAGTATTTT
few	TRBV15	TRBJ2-1	.	CATLGRFDNEQFF	TGTGCCACCTTGGGACGGTTCGACAATGAGCAGTTCTTC
many	TRBV6-5	TRBJ1-5	.	CASSQGISNQPQHF	TGTGCCAGCAGTCAGGGGATTAGCAATCAGCCCCAGCATTTT
many	TRBV28	TRBJ1-2	.	CASSLWGVGYTF	TGTGCCAGCAGTTTATGGGGGGTTGGCTACACCTTC
.	TRBV5-5	TRBJ1-1	TRBD1	CASRFTGAPMSDTEAFF	TGTGCCAGCAGATTTACAGGGGCCCCAATGTCGGACACTGAAGCTTTCTTT
.	TRBV6-6	TRBJ2-1	TRBD2	CASRPQRERENEQFF	TGTGCCAGCAGACCCCAGCGGGAGAGGGAGAATGAGCAGTTCTTC
many	TRBV10-3	TRBJ2-7	.	CAISVGYEQYF	TGTGCCATCAGTGTGGGGTACGAGCAGTACTTC
few	TRBV6-4	TRBJ2-1	.	CASSGELGDEQFF	TGTGCCAGCAGTGGGGAACTAGGCGATGAGCAGTTCTTC
.	TRBV6-1	TRBJ1-1	TRBD1	CASSNRDRDYTEAFF	TGTGCCAGCAGTAACCGGGACAGAGATTACACTGAAGCTTTCTTT
.	TRBV7-9	TRBJ2-1	.	CASSLEAASYNEQFF	TGTGCCAGCAGCTTAGAGGCGGCTTCCTACAATGAGCAGTTCTTC
few	TRBV5-1	TRBJ1-5	.	CASSPDLNQPQHF	TGCGCCAGCAGCCCCGATCTCAATCAGCCCCAGCATTTT
.	TRBV12-3/TRBV12-4	TRBJ1-4	.	CASSLDLTGYNEKLFF	TGTGCCAGCAGCCTAGACTTGACGGGGTATAATGAAAAACTGTTTTTT
.	TRBV19	TRBJ2-1	TRBD1	CGVGTGSRGEQFF	TGTGGGGTCGGGACAGGGTCTCGTGGTGAGCAGTTCTTC
few	TRBV12-3/TRBV12-4	TRBJ2-3	.	CASSNAAVTDTQYF	TGTGCCAGCAGCAACGCGGCCGTCACAGATACGCAGTATTTT
few	TRBV12-3/TRBV12-4	TRBJ1-2	TRBD1	CASSLETGPANYDYTF	TGTGCCAGCAGTCTAGAGACAGGGCCAGCTAACTATGACTACACCTTC
many	TRBV6-1	TRBJ1-5	.	CASSLRTEYQPQHF	TGTGCCAGCAGTCTTAGGACAGAGTATCAGCCCCAGCATTTT
few	TRBV27	TRBJ2-5	TRBD1	CASSSGQGQTQYF	TGTGCCAGCAGTTCTGGACAGGGACAGACCCAGTACTTC
many	TRBV12-3/TRBV12-4	TRBJ2-1	.	CASSLVNEQFF	TGTGCCAGCAGTTTGGTGAATGAGCAGTTCTTC
many	TRBV4-1	TRBJ1-5	.	CASSHPNRGNQPQHF	TGCGCCAGCAGCCATCCTAACCGGGGTAATCAGCCCCAGCATTTT
few	TRBV6-1	TRBJ1-1	TRBD1	CASSETAGQETEAFF	TGTGCCAGCAGTGAAACCGCGGGACAGGAGACTGAAGCTTTCTTT
.	TRBV30	TRBJ2-7	TRBD1	CAWSVPRQGPFSYEQYF	TGTGCCTGGAGTGTCCCCCGACAGGGGCCCTTCTCCTACGAGCAGTACTTC
few	TRBV29-1	TRBJ2-1	TRBD2	CSVGGGLAGNEQFF	TGCAGCGTTGGTGGGGGACTAGCAGGCAATGAGCAGTTCTTC
few	TRBV27	TRBJ2-3	.	CASSLTGTSTDTQYF	TGTGCCAGCAGTTTAACTGGGACTAGCACAGATACGCAGTATTTT
many	TRBV7-9	TRBJ2-7	.	CASSPTLGRAGLEQYF	TGTGCCAGCAGCCCAACCCTGGGACGGGCGGGGCTGGAGCAGTACTTC
few	TRBV6-5	TRBJ2-2	.	CASSYGTRGELFF	TGTGCCAGCAGTTACGGTACCCGCGGGGAGCTGTTTTTT
few	TRBV4-1	TRBJ1-1	.	CASSQEPGQNTEAFF	TGCGCCAGCAGCCAAGAGCCGGGACAGAACACTGAAGCTTTCTTT
many	TRBV28	TRBJ1-5	.	CASSLSLGGGLSQPQHF	TGTGCCAGCAGTTTATCCCTTGGTGGGGGGCTAAGTCAGCCCCAGCATTTT
few	TRBV6-5	TRBJ1-6	TRBD1	CASRNPGQTLSSYNSPLHF	TGTGCCAGCCGGAATCCGGGACAGACCCTGAGCTCCTATAATTCACCCCTCCACTTT
few	TRBV7-9	TRBJ2-3	.	CASAQGTQYF	TGTGCCAGCGCACAGGGTACGCAGTATTTT
.	TRBV12-5	TRBJ2-1	TRBD1	CAYLGDSSYNEQFF	TGTGCTTATTTGGGGGACAGCTCCTACAATGAGCAGTTCTTC
many	TRBV20-1	TRBJ1-1	.	CSAREVLGRGNTEAFF	TGCAGTGCTAGAGAAGTTTTAGGACGGGGAAATACTGAAGCTTTCTTT